The present entry profiles one TCR beta chain with its context. These data are taken from a study of blood T cell repertoires in COVID-19. About the research overall: From the United States, Italy and Spain came samples of acute and convalescent COVID-19. Nucleic acid was either cDNA or gDNA, and it came from T cells, B-cell-depleted T cells, or PBMCs.

Trimming stripped 1 base from V and 2 bases from J, with 18 bases between. The CDR3 is made up of 18 amino acids. CDR1 and CDR2 (germline): SEHNR, FQNEAQ (reference sequence). Per the study methods: Reference gene primer amplification gave nucleated cell count estimates. Profiled with immunoSEQ multiplex PCR; TCRdb holds only in-frame clones, not every one. Clonal size and the V and J genes are those of that table, whereas D and trimming came from the DNA. The repertoire includes around 300,000 clones, approximately 86% of them detected once, and roughly 1.9% sits in the top ten. The J gene is TRBJ1-5, the V gene TRBV7-9; D unresolved. The receptor comes from a woman in her thirties who had recovered from COVID-19. The sample taken for sequencing was peripheral blood. CDR3 nucleotides: TGTGCCAGCAGCTTAGAGGGAGCCGGATTTTGGGGCAATCAGCCCCAGCATTTT. Translation: CASSLEGAGFWGNQPQHF.